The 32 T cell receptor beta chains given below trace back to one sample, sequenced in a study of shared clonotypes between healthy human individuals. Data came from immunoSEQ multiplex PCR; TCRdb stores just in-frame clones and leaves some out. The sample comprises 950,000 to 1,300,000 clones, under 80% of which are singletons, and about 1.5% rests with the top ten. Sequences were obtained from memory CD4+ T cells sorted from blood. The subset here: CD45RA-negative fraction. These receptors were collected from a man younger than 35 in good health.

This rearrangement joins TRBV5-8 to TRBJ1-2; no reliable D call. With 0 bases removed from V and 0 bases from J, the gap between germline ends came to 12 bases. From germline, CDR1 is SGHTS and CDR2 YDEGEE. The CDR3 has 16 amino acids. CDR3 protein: CASSLGESAANYGYTF. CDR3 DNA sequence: TGTGCCAGCAGCTTGGGGGAGTCTGCTGCTAACTATGGCTACACCTTC.

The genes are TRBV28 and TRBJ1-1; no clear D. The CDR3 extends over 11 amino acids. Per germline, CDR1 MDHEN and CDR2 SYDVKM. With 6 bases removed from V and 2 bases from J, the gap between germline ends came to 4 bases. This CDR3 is CASRTNTEAFF. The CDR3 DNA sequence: TGTGCCAGCAGGACAAACACTGAAGCTTTCTTT. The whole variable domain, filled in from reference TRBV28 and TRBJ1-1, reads DVKVTQSSRYLVKRTGEKVFLECVQDMDHENMFWYRQDPGLGLRLIYFSYDVKMKEKGDIPEGYSVSREKKERFSLILESASTNQTSMYLCASRTNTEAFFGQGTRLTVV.

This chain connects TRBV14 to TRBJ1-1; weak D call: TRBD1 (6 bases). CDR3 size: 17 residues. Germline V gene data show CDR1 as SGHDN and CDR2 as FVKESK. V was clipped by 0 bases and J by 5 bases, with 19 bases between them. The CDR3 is CASSQDGGAWVETEAFF. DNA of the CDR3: TGTGCCAGCAGCCAAGATGGGGGCGCTTGGGTGGAAACTGAAGCTTTCTTT.

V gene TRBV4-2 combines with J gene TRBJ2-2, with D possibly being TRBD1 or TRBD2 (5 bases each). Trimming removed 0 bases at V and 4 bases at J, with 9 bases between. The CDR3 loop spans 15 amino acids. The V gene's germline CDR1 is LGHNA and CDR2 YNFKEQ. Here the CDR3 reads CASSQDDGGTGELFF. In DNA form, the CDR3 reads TGTGCCAGCAGCCAAGACGATGGGGGCACCGGGGAGCTGTTTTTT.

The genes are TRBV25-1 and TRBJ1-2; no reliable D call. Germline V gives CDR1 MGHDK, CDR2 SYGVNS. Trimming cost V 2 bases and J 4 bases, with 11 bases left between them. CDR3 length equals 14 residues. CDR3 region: CASSEVGWRYGYTF. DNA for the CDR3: TGTGCCAGCAGTGAAGTTGGGTGGCGCTATGGCTACACCTTC.

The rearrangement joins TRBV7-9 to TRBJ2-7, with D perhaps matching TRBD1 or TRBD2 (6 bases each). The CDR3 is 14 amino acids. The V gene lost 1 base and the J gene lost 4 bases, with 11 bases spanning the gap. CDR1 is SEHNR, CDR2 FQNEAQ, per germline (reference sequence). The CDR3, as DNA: TGTGCCAGCAGCTTAGAAACAGGGACTTACGAGCAGTACTTC. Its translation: CASSLETGTYEQYF.

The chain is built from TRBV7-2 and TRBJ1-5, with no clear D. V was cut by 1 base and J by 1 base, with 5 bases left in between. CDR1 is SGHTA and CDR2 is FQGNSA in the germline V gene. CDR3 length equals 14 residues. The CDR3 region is CASSLDVSNQPQHF. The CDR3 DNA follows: TGTGCCAGCAGCTTAGATGTAAGCAATCAGCCCCAGCATTTT. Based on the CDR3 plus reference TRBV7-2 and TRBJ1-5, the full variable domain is GAGVSQSPSNKVTEKGKDVELRCDPISGHTALYWYRQSLGQGLEFLIYFQGNSAPDKSGLPSDRFSAERTGGSVSTLTIQRTQQEDSAVYLCASSLDVSNQPQHFGDGTRLSIL.

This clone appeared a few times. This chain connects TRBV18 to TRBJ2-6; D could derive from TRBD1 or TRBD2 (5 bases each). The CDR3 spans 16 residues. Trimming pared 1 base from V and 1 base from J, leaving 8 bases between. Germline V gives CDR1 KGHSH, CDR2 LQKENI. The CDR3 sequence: CASSPRGASGANVLTF. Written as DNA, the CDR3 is TGTGCCAGCTCACCACGAGGGGCATCTGGGGCCAACGTCCTGACTTTC.

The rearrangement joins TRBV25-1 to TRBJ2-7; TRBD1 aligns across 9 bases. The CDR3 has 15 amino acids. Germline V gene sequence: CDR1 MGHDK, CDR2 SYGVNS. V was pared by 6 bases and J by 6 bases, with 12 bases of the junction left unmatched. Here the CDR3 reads CASSPFRQGVSEQYF. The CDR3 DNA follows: TGTGCCAGCAGCCCTTTTAGACAGGGGGTAAGCGAGCAGTACTTC.

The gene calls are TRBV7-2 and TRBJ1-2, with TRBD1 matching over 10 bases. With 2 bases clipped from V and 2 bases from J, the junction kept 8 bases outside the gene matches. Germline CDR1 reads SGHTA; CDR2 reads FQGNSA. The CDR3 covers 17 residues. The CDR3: CASSLNWPGQGNYGYTF. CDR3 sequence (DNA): TGTGCCAGCAGCTTAAATTGGCCGGGACAGGGGAACTATGGCTACACCTTC. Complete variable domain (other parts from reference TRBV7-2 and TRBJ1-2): GAGVSQSPSNKVTEKGKDVELRCDPISGHTALYWYRQSLGQGLEFLIYFQGNSAPDKSGLPSDRFSAERTGGSVSTLTIQRTQQEDSAVYLCASSLNWPGQGNYGYTFGSGTRLTVV.

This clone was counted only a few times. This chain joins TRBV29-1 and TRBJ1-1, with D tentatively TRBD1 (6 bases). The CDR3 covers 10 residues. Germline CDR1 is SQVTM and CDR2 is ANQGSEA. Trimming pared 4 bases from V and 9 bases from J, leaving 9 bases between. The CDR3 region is CSVVGGQAFF. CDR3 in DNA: TGCAGCGTTGTAGGGGGGCAAGCTTTCTTT.

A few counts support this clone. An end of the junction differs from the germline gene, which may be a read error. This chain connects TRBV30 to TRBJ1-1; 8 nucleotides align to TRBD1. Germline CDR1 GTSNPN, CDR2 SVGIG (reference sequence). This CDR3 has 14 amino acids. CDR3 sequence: CARSLGQGNTEAFF. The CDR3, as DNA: TGTGCCCGGAGTTTAGGACAGGGGAACACTGAAGCTTTCTTT.

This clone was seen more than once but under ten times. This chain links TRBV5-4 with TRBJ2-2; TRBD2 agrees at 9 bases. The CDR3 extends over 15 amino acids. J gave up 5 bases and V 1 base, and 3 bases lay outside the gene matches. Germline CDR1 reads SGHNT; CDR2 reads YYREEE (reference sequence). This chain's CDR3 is CASSLTLAGTGELFF. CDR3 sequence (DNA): TGTGCCAGCAGCTTGACCCTAGCGGGGACCGGGGAGCTGTTTTTT.

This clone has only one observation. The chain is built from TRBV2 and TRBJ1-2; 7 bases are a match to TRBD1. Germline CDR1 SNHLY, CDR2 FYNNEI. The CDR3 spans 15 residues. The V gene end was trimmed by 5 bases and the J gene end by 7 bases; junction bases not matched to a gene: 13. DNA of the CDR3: TGTGCCAGCAGTAACACCGGGACAGTGAGCGGTGGCTACACCTTC. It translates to CASSNTGTVSGGYTF.

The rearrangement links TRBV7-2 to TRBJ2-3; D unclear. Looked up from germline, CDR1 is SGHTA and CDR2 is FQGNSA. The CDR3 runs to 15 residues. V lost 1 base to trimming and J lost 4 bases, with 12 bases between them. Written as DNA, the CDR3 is TGTGCCAGCAGCTTAGGACACTCAAGGGCAGATACGCAGTATTTT. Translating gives CASSLGHSRADTQYF.

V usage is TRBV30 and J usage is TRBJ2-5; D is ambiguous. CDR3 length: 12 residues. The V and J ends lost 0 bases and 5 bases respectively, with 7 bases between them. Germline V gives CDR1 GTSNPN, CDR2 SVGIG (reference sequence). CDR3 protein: CAWSVNRETQYF. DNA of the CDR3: TGTGCCTGGAGTGTAAACCGGGAGACCCAGTACTTC.

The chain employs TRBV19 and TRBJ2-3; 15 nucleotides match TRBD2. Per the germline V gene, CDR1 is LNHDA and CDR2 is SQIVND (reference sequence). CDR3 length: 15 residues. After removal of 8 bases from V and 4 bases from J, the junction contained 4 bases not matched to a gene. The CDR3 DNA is TGTGCCAGTCGGACTAGCGGGAGGGCCGCAGATACGCAGTATTTT. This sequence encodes CASRTSGRAADTQYF.

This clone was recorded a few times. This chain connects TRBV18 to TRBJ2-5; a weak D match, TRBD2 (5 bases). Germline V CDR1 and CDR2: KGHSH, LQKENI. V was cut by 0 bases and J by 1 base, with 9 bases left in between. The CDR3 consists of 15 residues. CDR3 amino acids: CASSPPSGVQETQYF. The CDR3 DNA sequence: TGTGCCAGCTCACCACCGTCCGGGGTCCAAGAGACCCAGTACTTC.

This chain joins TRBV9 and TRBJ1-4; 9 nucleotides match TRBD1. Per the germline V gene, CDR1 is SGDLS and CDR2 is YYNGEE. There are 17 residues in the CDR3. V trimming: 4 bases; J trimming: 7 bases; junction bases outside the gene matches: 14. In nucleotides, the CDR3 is TGTGCCAGCAGCACGGGGGACAGGGCGAAACGTACTGAAAAACTGTTTTTT. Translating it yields CASSTGDRAKRTEKLFF. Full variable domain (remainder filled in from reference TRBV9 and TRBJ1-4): DSGVTQTPKHLITATGQRVTLRCSPRSGDLSVYWYQQSLDQGLQFLIQYYNGEERAKGNILERFSAQQFPDLHSELNLSSLELGDSALYFCASSTGDRAKRTEKLFFGSGTQLSVL.

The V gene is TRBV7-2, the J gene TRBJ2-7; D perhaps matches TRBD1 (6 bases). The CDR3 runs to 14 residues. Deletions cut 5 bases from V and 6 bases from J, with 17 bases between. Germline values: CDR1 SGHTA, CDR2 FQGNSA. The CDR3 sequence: CASSNFDRTSEQYF. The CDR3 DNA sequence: TGTGCCAGCAGCAATTTCGACAGGACTTCCGAGCAGTACTTC.

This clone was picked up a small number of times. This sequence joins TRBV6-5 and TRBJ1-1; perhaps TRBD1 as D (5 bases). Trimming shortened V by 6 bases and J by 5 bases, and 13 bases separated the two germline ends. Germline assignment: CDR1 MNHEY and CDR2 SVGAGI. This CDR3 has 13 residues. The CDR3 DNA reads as TGTGCCAGCAGGGAGATCAGGGAAACTGAAGCTTTCTTT. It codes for CASREIRETEAFF.

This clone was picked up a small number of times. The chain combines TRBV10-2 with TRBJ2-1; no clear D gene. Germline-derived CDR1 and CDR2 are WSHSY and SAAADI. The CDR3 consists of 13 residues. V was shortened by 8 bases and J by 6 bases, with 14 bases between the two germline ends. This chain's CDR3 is CASSPGPFNEQFF. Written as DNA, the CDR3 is TGCGCCAGCTCCCCGGGCCCTTTCAATGAGCAGTTCTTC.

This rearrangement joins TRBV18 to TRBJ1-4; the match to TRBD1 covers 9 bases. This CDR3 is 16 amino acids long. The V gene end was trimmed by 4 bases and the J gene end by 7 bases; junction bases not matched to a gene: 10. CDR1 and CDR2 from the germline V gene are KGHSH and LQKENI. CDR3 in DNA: TGTGCCAGCTCACTTACCGGTGGGACAGGGACTGAAAAACTGTTTTTT. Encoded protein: CASSLTGGTGTEKLFF.

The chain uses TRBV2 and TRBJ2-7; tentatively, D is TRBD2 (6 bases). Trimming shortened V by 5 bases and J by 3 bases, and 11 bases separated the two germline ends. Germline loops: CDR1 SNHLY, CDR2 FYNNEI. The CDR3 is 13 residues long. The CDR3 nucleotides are TGTGCCAGCAGTAGGGACTCCCTCTACGAGCAGTACTTC. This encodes CASSRDSLYEQYF.

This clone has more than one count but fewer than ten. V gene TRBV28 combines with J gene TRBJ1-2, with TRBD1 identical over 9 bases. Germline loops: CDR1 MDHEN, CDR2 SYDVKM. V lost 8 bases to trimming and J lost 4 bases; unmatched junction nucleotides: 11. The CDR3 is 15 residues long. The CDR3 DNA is TGTGCCAGCGCGCCCTCCAGGGGACAGGGCTATGGCTACACCTTC. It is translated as CASAPSRGQGYGYTF.

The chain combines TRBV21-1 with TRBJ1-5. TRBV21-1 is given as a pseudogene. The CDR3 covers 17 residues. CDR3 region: CASTQTATVPRDQPQHF. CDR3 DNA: TGTGCCAGCACCCAGACGGCGACTGTCCCTAGGGATCAGCCCCAGCATTTT.

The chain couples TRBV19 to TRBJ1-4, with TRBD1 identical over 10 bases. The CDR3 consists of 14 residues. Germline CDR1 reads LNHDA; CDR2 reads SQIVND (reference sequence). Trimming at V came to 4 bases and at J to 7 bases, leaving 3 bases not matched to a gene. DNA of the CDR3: TGTGCCAGTAGTACGGGACAGGGGACTGAAAAACTGTTTTTT. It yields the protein CASSTGQGTEKLFF.

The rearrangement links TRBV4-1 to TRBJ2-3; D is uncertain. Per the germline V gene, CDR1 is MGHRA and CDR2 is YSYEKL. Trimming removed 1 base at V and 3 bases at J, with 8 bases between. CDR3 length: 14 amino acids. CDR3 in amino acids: CASSQGPWTDTQYF. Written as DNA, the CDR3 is TGCGCCAGCAGCCAAGGGCCCTGGACAGATACGCAGTATTTT.

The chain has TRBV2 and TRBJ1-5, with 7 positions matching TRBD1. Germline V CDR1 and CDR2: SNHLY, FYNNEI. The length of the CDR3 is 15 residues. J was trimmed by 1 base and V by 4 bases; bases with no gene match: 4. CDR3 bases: TGTGCCAGCAGTGCAGGGGGAACAAGCAATCAGCCCCAGCATTTT. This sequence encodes CASSAGGTSNQPQHF.

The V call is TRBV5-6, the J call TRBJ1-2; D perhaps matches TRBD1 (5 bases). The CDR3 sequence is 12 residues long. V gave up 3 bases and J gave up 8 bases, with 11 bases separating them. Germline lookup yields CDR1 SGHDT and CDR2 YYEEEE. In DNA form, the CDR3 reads TGTGCCAGCAGCTGCCGCTGGGGCGGCTACACCTTC. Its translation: CASSCRWGGYTF.

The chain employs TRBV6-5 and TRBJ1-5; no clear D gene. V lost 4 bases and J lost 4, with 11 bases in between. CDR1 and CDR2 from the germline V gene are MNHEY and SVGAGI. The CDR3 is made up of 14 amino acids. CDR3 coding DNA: TGTGCCAGCAGTTCCCCGGCGAGGAATCAGCCCCAGCATTTT. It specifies CASSSPARNQPQHF.

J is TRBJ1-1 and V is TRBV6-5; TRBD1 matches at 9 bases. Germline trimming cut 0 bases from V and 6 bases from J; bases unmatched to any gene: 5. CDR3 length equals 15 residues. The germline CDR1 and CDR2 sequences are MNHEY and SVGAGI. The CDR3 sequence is CASSYSQGASAEAFF. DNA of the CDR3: TGTGCCAGCAGTTACTCACAGGGGGCGTCCGCTGAAGCTTTCTTT.